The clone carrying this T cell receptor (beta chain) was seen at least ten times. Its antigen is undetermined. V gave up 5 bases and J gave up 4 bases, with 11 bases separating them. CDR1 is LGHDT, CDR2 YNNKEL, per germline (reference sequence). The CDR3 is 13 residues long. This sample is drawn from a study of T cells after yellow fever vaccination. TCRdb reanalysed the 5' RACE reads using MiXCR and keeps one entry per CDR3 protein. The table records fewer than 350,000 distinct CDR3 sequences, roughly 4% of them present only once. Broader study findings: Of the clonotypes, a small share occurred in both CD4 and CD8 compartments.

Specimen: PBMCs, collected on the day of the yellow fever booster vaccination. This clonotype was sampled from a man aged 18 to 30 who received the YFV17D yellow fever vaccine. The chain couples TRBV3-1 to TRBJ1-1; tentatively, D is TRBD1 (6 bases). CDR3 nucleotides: TGTGCCAGCAGCGGGCGGGGGCGCACTGAAGCTTTCTTT. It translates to CASSGRGRTEAFF.